A single sample gave rise to the 30 T cell receptor beta chains below, sequenced in a study of blood T cell repertoires in COVID-19. Here immunoSEQ multiplex PCR was the method, and the copy in TCRdb shows in-frame clones only, minus some. The sample has over 65,000 clones; 60% to 80% are singletons. Sample: peripheral blood. The receptors originated from a man aged 60 to 69 with COVID-19, enrolled during active disease.

This clone appeared a single time. The gene calls are TRBV19 and TRBJ1-2; D is undetermined. The CDR3 is made up of 14 amino acids. The V and J ends lost 0 bases and 9 bases respectively, with 14 bases between them. The germline gives CDR1 LNHDA, CDR2 SQIVND (reference sequence). The CDR3 DNA is TGTGCCAGTAGTATAGATCCTTGGAGTTTTAGCTACACCTTC. It is translated as CASSIDPWSFSYTF.

This clone has a handful of counts. This chain connects TRBV19 to TRBJ2-1, with D possibly TRBD2 on 8 matching bases. CDR3 length: 16 amino acids. V gave up 7 bases and J gave up 0 bases, with 16 bases separating them. Germline V CDR1 and CDR2: LNHDA, SQIVND (reference sequence). The CDR3 loop is CASTISGTDSYNEQFF. The CDR3 bases are TGTGCCAGTACCATTAGCGGGACAGACTCCTACAATGAGCAGTTCTTC.

J is TRBJ2-3 and V is TRBV5-4, with 13 bases aligning to TRBD2. In germline, CDR1 is SGHNT, CDR2 YYREEE (reference sequence). The J segment lost 1 base and the V segment lost 3 bases, leaving 2 bases of the junction unmatched. The CDR3 covers 16 residues. The CDR3 nucleotides read TGTGCCAGCAGCTACGGGACTAGCGGGGGCACAGATACGCAGTATTTT. Amino acids: CASSYGTSGGTDTQYF.

The gene calls are TRBV11-1 and TRBJ2-1, with 12 positions matching TRBD2. J lost 4 bases, V lost 5 bases, and 6 bases had no gene match. The length of the CDR3 is 16 residues. Germline V gene data show CDR1 as SGHAT and CDR2 as FQDESV (reference sequence). The DNA for the CDR3 is TGTGCCAGCAGCCCGACTAGCGGGAGACTGTACAATGAGCAGTTCTTC. This codes for CASSPTSGRLYNEQFF.

The rearrangement uses TRBV7-2 and TRBJ1-2, with 9 bases lining up with TRBD1. The CDR3 runs 15 residues. The V gene's germline CDR1 is SGHTA and CDR2 FQGNSA. V was pared by 1 base and J by 4 bases, with 4 bases of the junction left unmatched. CDR3 in amino acids: CASSLEQGAGYGYTF. The CDR3 DNA is TGTGCCAGCAGCTTAGAACAGGGGGCCGGCTATGGCTACACCTTC.

The sample holds a few counts of this clone. CDR3 residues: CASSYFTSGRGEQFF. The CDR3 DNA reads as TGTGCCAGCAGTTACTTTACTAGCGGGAGGGGTGAGCAGTTCTTC. The rearrangement links TRBV6-5 to TRBJ2-1; 13 nucleotides match TRBD2. With 1 base clipped from V and 9 bases from J, the junction kept 3 bases outside the gene matches. CDR3 size: 15 residues. Germline CDR1 and CDR2: MNHEY and SVGAGI.

This rearrangement joins TRBV19 to TRBJ1-5; D is unclear. This CDR3 has 12 residues. The V end was cut by 8 bases, the J end by 0 bases, with 5 bases between. CDR1 is LNHDA, CDR2 SQIVND, per germline (reference sequence). The CDR3 is CASRDSNQPQHF. The DNA of the CDR3 is TGTGCCAGTCGGGATAGCAATCAGCCCCAGCATTTT.

The chain couples TRBV5-4 to TRBJ2-7, with 10 bases fitting TRBD1. This CDR3 has 15 amino acids. V was clipped by 4 bases and J by 2 bases; unmatched bases: 6. CDR1 is SGHNT, CDR2 YYREEE, per germline (reference sequence). CDR3 amino acids: CASSPGQGRTYEQYF. The CDR3 DNA reads TGTGCCAGCAGCCCGGGACAGGGGAGGACCTACGAGCAGTACTTC.

The chain links TRBV5-1 to TRBJ2-1; 10 bases match TRBD2. Trimming at V came to 3 bases and at J to 9 bases, leaving 15 bases not matched to a gene. Germline V lookup: CDR1 SGHRS, CDR2 YFSETQ. The CDR3 covers 17 residues. CDR3 residues: CASSWGVSGRSQGEQFF. The CDR3 DNA reads as TGCGCCAGCAGCTGGGGTGTTAGCGGGAGGAGCCAAGGTGAGCAGTTCTTC.

The chain couples TRBV6-1 to TRBJ1-2; D possibly corresponds to TRBD1 (6 bases). CDR1 is MNHNS, CDR2 SASEGT, per germline. V shed 0 bases and J shed 4 bases, with 15 bases lying between them. The CDR3 totals 16 residues. The CDR3 loop is CASSEARGNNPYGYTF. The CDR3 DNA reads TGTGCCAGCAGTGAAGCTAGGGGGAACAACCCCTATGGCTACACCTTC.

The chain employs TRBV27 and TRBJ1-4, with 9 bases matching TRBD1. The ends lost 8 bases at V and 5 bases at J; junction bases unmatched: 9. This CDR3 has 15 amino acids. Germline-derived CDR1 and CDR2 are MNHEY and SMNVEV (reference sequence). The CDR3 DNA reads as TGTGCCAGCGGCACAGGGGGCGTGGAGAATGAAAAACTGTTTTTT. It yields the protein CASGTGGVENEKLFF.

This chain links TRBV29-1 with TRBJ2-2, with 8 bases lining up with TRBD2. Germline-derived CDR1 and CDR2 are SQVTM and ANQGSEA. The ends lost 6 bases at V and 4 bases at J; junction bases unmatched: 1. The CDR3 has 12 amino acids. This CDR3 reads CSVTSGTGELFF. For the CDR3, the DNA is TGCAGCGTCACTAGCGGCACCGGGGAGCTGTTTTTT.

The chain has TRBV29-1 and TRBJ2-3; 8 bases map to TRBD1. Losses at the gene ends were 3 bases for V and 5 bases for J; bases not matched to a gene: 10. This CDR3 contains 15 residues. Germline loops: CDR1 SQVTM, CDR2 ANQGSEA. CDR3 in amino acids: CSVEEGRGRGDTQYF. CDR3 sequence (DNA): TGCAGCGTTGAGGAAGGCAGGGGGCGAGGAGATACGCAGTATTTT.

This chain connects TRBV11-3 to TRBJ2-7; 11 bases align to TRBD2. The CDR3 spans 19 residues. V was pared by 0 bases and J by 2 bases, with 12 bases of the junction left unmatched. The germline CDR1 and CDR2 sequences are SGHNT and YENEEA. The CDR3 DNA follows: TGTGCCAGCAGCTTAGATCACGCTAGCGGGAGGACCAAGACCTACGAGCAGTACTTC. This encodes CASSLDHASGRTKTYEQYF.

The chain combines TRBV5-1 with TRBJ2-2; 9 bases agree with TRBD1. Germline-derived CDR1 and CDR2 are SGHRS and YFSETQ. Unmatched junction bases numbered 8, after V lost 4 bases and J lost 4 bases. The CDR3 is made up of 16 amino acids. CDR3 loop: CASSPPGQGGTGELFF. The CDR3 DNA follows: TGCGCCAGCAGCCCTCCGGGACAGGGAGGCACCGGGGAGCTGTTTTTT.

CDR3 protein: CASSVVGTSVNEQFF. The CDR3 DNA is TGTGCCAGCAGCGTAGTGGGGACTAGCGTGAATGAGCAGTTCTTC. J is TRBJ2-1 and V is TRBV9; 10 positions agree with TRBD2. V was pared by 0 bases and J by 7 bases, with 4 bases of the junction left unmatched. Germline CDR1 and CDR2: SGDLS and YYNGEE. The CDR3 has 15 residues.

The V and J genes are TRBV7-9 and TRBJ1-1; D remains unclear. This CDR3 is built from 14 residues. Trimming removed 1 base at V and 1 base at J, with 7 bases between. Germline CDR1 and CDR2: SEHNR and FQNEAQ (reference sequence). CDR3 amino acids: CASSLESGNTEAFF. In nucleotides, the CDR3 is TGTGCCAGCAGCTTAGAGTCCGGGAACACTGAAGCTTTCTTT.

The chain joins TRBV10-3 to TRBJ2-3; 10 bases align to TRBD2. Trimming cost V 3 bases and J 0 bases; bases outside gene matches: 0. The CDR3 is 15 residues long. The germline CDR1 and CDR2 sequences are ENHRY and SYGVKD. The CDR3 loop is CAISDSGGSTDTQYF. In DNA form, the CDR3 reads TGTGCCATCAGTGATAGCGGGGGGAGCACAGATACGCAGTATTTT.

A remark on this clone: Other DNA variants within this sample encode the same CDR3. V gene TRBV5-1 combines with J gene TRBJ1-3, with a tentative D call TRBD1 (5 bases). V dropped 0 bases and J dropped 0 bases, with 10 bases sitting between them. The CDR3 loop spans 16 amino acids. Germline V gene data show CDR1 as SGHRS and CDR2 as YFSETQ. CDR3 coding DNA: TGCGCCAGCAGCTTGGCCGGGGGGAACTCTGGAAACACCATATATTTT. Translating gives CASSLAGGNSGNTIYF.

V and J are TRBV7-8 and TRBJ2-1; D might be TRBD2 (5 bases). Per germline, CDR1 SGHVS and CDR2 FQNEAQ. The CDR3 length is 14 residues. The V end was cut by 2 bases, the J end by 0 bases, with 5 bases between. The CDR3: CASSLRDSYNEQFF. CDR3 sequence (DNA): TGTGCCAGCAGCTTACGGGACTCCTACAATGAGCAGTTCTTC.

This sequence joins TRBV6-6 and TRBJ2-5; 8 bases match TRBD2. From germline, CDR1 is MNHNY and CDR2 SVGAGI (reference sequence). This CDR3 has 15 residues. Trimming at V came to 1 base and at J to 2 bases, leaving 3 bases not matched to a gene. CDR3 sequence: CASSYLLAGQETQYF. The CDR3, as DNA: TGTGCCAGCAGTTACTTGTTAGCGGGACAAGAGACCCAGTACTTC.

The rearrangement uses TRBV2 and TRBJ2-3; 8 nucleotides align to TRBD1. Germline CDR1 and CDR2: SNHLY and FYNNEI. The CDR3 runs to 17 residues. The V gene end was trimmed by 9 bases and the J gene end by 0 bases; junction bases not matched to a gene: 14. The CDR3 DNA follows: TGTGCCAGTCTCCCCGCAGGGGGCCTAGGGAGCACAGATACGCAGTATTTT. Translation: CASLPAGGLGSTDTQYF.

The chain recombines TRBV5-1 with TRBJ1-2; D is ambiguous. Germline V CDR1 and CDR2: SGHRS, YFSETQ. The CDR3 extends over 15 amino acids. V lost 0 bases to trimming and J lost 1 base, with 10 bases between them. DNA of the CDR3: TGCGCCAGCAGCTTGGAATCCTCGGGTAACTATGGCTACACCTTC. Its translation: CASSLESSGNYGYTF. Together with reference TRBV5-1 and TRBJ1-2, the CDR3 gives the full variable domain: KAGVTQTPRYLIKTRGQQVTLSCSPISGHRSVSWYQQTPGQGLQFLFEYFSETQRNKGNFPGRFSGRQFSNSRSEMNVSTLELGDSALYLCASSLESSGNYGYTFGSGTRLTVV.

The genes are TRBV15 and TRBJ2-1; no clear D. The germline V gene encodes CDR1 LNHNV and CDR2 YYDKDF (reference sequence). CDR3 length: 20 amino acids. V lost 0 bases and J lost 0, with 21 bases in between. CDR3 sequence: CATSRDIPGGAVGSYNEQFF. The CDR3, as DNA: TGTGCCACCAGCAGAGATATACCGGGTGGAGCAGTGGGCTCCTACAATGAGCAGTTCTTC.

This chain joins TRBV6-2 or TRBV6-3 and TRBJ2-7; 13 bases align to TRBD2. Trimming removed 6 bases from V and 7 bases from J; junction bases left unmatched: 9. This CDR3 is 15 amino acids long. Per the germline V gene, CDR1 is MNHEY and CDR2 is SVGEGT. The CDR3 coding sequence is TGTGCCAGCAGGCCTCGGACTAGCGGGAGAGGTGAGCAGTACTTC. Its protein product is CASRPRTSGRGEQYF.

V and J are TRBV24-1 and TRBJ2-5; TRBD2 agrees at 15 bases. This CDR3 region has 16 residues. Trimming cost V 6 bases and J 3 bases; bases outside gene matches: 4. The germline V gene encodes CDR1 KGHDR and CDR2 SFDVKD. CDR3 nucleotides: TGTGCCACCAGTTCAGGACTAGCGGGAGGGGAAGAGACCCAGTACTTC. Translation: CATSSGLAGGEETQYF.

This CDR3 is CASSVLGGLSTDTQYF. The CDR3 DNA reads TGTGCCAGCAGCGTACTTGGGGGACTTAGCACAGATACGCAGTATTTT. This chain joins TRBV9 and TRBJ2-3, with D possibly being TRBD2 (6 bases). Germline loops: CDR1 SGDLS, CDR2 YYNGEE. The length of the CDR3 is 16 residues. Trimming cost V 1 base and J 0 bases, with 12 bases left between them.

This rearrangement joins TRBV4-1 to TRBJ2-5, with TRBD1 as a possible D gene (6 bases). The CDR3 totals 15 residues. Looked up from germline, CDR1 is MGHRA and CDR2 is YSYEKL. With 2 bases removed from V and 5 bases from J, the gap between germline ends came to 15 bases. The CDR3 bases are TGCGCCAGCAGCCAACCGACACAGGGAGCCGAGACCCAGTACTTC. This codes for CASSQPTQGAETQYF.

This sequence joins TRBV4-3 and TRBJ2-7, with 9 positions matching TRBD2. Germline V CDR1 and CDR2: LGHNA, YSLEER. The CDR3 has 18 amino acids. Trimming took 1 base from V and 4 from J; bases not matched to a gene: 14. The CDR3 reads CASSQGTVGSGSVYEQYF. Here the CDR3 DNA reads TGCGCCAGCAGCCAAGGAACTGTGGGTAGCGGGAGTGTTTACGAGCAGTACTTC.

This clone has only a few counts. J is TRBJ2-1 and V is TRBV19; 8 bases match TRBD2. Per germline, CDR1 LNHDA and CDR2 SQIVND (reference sequence). V trimming: 5 bases; J trimming: 4 bases; junction bases outside the gene matches: 7. This CDR3 has 15 amino acids. In nucleotides, the CDR3 is TGTGCCAGTAGTCCCCCCGGGAGGGCTTACAATGAGCAGTTCTTC. It translates to CASSPPGRAYNEQFF. The full variable domain, its missing parts supplied by reference TRBV19 and TRBJ2-1, is DGGITQSPKYLFRKEGQNVTLSCEQNLNHDAMYWYRQDPGQGLRLIYYSQIVNDFQKGDIAEGYSVSREKKESFPLTVTSAQKNPTAFYLCASSPPGRAYNEQFFGPGTRLTVL.